This T cell receptor (beta chain) emerged from a study of tumor-infiltrating lymphocytes in primary liver carcinoma. Total RNA (around 0.45 ug) served as template for TCR beta cDNA synthesis primed by a constant-region primer. A slightly modified ARM-PCR protocol with three nested multiplex PCR rounds produced these TCR beta libraries. Each CDR3 protein gets one entry after TCRdb re-called the multiplex PCR reads with MiXCR. The sample includes approximately 110,000 distinct CDR3 sequences, roughly three fifths of them seen just once. This clonotype has only one observation. Total RNA and DNA came together from around 20-30 mg of bulk tissue without cell sorting. The sample comprised liver tumor tissue from sampling region 3. Stated subset: tumor region T3, left-lateral pole. This clonotype originated in a woman in her sixties with primary liver carcinoma and hepatitis B virus infection.

CDR3 nucleotides: TGTGCCAGCAGCTTGGCTCTAGTGGGCTACGAGCAGTACTTC. This codes for CASSLALVGYEQYF. The chain joins TRBV5-4 to TRBJ2-7; D remains unclear. Trimming took off 0 bases at V and 3 bases at J, with 10 bases between the two ends. CDR1 and CDR2 from the germline V gene are SGHNT and YYREEE (reference sequence). This CDR3 comprises 14 residues. Using reference TRBV5-4 and TRBJ2-7 for the parts outside the CDR3, the full variable domain is ETGVTQSPTHLIKTRGQQVTLRCSSQSGHNTVSWYQQALGQGPQFIFQYYREEENGRGNFPPRFSGLQFPNYSSELNVNALELDDSALYLCASSLALVGYEQYFGPGTRLTVT.